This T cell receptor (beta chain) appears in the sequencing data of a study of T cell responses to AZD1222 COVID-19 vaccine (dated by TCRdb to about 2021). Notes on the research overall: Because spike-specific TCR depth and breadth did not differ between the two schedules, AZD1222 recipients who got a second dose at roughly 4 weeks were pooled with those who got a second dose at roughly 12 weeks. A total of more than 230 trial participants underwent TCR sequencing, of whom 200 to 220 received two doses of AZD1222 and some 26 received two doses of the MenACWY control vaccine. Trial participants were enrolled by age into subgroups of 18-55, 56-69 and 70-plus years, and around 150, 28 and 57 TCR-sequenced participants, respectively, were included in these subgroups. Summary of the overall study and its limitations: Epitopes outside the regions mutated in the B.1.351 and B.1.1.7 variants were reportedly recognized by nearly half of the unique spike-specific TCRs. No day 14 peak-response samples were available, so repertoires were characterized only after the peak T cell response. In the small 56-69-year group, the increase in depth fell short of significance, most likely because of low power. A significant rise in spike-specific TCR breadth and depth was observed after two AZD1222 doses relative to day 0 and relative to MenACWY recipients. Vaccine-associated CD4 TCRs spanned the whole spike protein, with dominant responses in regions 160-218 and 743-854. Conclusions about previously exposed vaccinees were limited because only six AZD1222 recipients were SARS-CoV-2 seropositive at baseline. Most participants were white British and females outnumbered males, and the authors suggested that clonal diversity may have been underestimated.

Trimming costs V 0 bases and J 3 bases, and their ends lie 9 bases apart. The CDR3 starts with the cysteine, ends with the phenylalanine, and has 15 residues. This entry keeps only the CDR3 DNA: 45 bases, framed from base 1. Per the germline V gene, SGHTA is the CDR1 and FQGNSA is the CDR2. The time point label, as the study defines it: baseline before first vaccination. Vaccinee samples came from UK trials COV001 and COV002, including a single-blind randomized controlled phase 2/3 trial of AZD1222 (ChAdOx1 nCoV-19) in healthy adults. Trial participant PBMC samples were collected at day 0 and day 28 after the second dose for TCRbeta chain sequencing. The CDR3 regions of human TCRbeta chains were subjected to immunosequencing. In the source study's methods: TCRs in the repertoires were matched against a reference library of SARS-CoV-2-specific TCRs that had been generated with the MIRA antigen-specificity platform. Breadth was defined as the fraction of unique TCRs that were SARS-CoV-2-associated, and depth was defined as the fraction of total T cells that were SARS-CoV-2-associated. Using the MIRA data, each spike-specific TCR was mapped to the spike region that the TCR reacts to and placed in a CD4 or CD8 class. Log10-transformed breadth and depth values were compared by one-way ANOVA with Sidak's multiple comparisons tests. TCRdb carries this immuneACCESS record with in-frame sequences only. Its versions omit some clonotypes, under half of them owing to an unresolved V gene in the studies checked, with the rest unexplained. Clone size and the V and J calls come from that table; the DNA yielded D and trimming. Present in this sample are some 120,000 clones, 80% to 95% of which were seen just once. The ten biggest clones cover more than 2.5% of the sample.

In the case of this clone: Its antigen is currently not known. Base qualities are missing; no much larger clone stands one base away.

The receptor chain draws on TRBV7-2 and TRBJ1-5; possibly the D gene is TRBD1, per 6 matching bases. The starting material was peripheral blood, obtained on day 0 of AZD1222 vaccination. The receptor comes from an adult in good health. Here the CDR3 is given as CASSLAGGVNQPQHF. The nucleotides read TGTGCCAGCAGCTTAGCCGGGGGCGTCAATCAGCCCCAGCATTTT.